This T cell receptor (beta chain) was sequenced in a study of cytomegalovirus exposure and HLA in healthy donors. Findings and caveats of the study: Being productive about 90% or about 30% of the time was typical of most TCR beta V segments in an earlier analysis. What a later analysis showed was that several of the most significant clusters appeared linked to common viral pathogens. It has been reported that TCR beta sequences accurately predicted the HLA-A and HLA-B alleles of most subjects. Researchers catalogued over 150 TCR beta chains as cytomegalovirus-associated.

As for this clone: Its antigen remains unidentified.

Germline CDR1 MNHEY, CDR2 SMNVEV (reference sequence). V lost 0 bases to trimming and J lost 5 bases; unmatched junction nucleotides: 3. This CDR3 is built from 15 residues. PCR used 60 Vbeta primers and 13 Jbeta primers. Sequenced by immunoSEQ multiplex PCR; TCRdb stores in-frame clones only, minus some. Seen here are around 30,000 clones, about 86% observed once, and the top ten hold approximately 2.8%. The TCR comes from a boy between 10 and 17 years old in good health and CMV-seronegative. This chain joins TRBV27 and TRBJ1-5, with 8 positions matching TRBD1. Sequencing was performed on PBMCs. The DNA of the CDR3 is TGTGCCAGCAGTTTATCTTCAGGGGGCGATCAGCCCCAGCATTTT. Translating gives CASSLSSGGDQPQHF.